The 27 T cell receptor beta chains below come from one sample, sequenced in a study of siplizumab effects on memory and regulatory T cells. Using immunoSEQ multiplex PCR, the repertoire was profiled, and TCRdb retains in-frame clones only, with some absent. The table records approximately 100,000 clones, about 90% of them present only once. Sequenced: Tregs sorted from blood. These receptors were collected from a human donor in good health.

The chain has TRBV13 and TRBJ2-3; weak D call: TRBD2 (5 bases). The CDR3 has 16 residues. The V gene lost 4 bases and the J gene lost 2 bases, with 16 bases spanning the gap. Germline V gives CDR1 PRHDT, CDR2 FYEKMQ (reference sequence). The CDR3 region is CASSSTSSGPTDTQYF. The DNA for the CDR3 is TGTGCCAGCAGCTCCACCTCGAGCGGACCCACAGATACGCAGTATTTT.

The CDR3 DNA is TGTGCCAGCAGCCAGTCGACATCTGGAAACACCATATATTTT. This sequence encodes CASSQSTSGNTIYF. The V call is TRBV2, the J call TRBJ1-3, with no clear D. The germline CDR1 and CDR2 sequences are SNHLY and FYNNEI. This CDR3 has 14 amino acids. The V end lost 6 bases, the J end lost 1 base, and 10 bases lay between the germline ends.

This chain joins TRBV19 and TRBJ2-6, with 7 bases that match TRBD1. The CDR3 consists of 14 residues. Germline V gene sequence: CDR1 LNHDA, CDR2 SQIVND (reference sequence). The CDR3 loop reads CAVAGGAGANVLTF. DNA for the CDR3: TGTGCTGTGGCAGGGGGTGCTGGGGCCAACGTCCTGACTTTC.

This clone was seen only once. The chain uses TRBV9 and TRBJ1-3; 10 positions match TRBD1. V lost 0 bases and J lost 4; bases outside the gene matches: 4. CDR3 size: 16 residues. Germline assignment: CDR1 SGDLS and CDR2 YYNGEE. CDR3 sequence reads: CASSVGTGGSGNTIYF. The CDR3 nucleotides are TGTGCCAGCAGCGTAGGGACAGGGGGTTCCGGAAACACCATATATTTT.

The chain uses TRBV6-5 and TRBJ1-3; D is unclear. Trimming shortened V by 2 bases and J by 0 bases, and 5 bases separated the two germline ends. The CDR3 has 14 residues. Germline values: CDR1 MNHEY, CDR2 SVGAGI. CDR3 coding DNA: TGTGCCAGCAGTTACGGCAACTCTGGAAACACCATATATTTT. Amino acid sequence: CASSYGNSGNTIYF.

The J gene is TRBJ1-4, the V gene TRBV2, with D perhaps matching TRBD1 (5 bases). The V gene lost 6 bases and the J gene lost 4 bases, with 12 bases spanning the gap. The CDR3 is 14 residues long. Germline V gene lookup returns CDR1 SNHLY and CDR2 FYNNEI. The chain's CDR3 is CASRLTELNEKLFF. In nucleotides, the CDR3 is TGTGCCAGCAGATTGACAGAACTTAATGAAAAACTGTTTTTT.

CDR3 in amino acids: CASSLALGGDFGYTF. In nucleotides, the CDR3 is TGTGCCAGCAGCTTAGCGTTGGGCGGGGACTTTGGCTACACCTTC. The genes are TRBV7-9 and TRBJ1-2, with a weak D call TRBD1 (5 bases). Germline CDR1 SEHNR, CDR2 FQNEAQ (reference sequence). The CDR3 contains 15 residues. V lost 0 bases, J lost 7 bases, and 15 bases lay in between. The full variable domain, rest sourced from reference TRBV7-9 and TRBJ1-2, is DTGVSQNPRHKITKRGQNVTFRCDPISEHNRLYWYRQTLGQGPEFLTYFQNEAQLEKSRLLSDRFSAERPKGSFSTLEIQRTEQGDSAMYLCASSLALGGDFGYTFGSGTRLTVV.

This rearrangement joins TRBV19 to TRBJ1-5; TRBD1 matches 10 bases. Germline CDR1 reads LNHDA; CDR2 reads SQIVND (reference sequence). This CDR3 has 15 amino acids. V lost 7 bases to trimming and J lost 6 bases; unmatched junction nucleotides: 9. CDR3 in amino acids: CASTSRGTGAQPQHF. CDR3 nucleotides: TGTGCCAGTACCTCGAGAGGGACAGGGGCTCAGCCCCAGCATTTT.

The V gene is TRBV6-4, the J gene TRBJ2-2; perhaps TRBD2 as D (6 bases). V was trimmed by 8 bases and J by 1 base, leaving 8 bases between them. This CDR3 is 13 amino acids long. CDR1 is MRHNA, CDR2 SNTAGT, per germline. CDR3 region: CASGSGNTGELFF. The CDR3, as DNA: TGTGCCAGCGGTAGCGGGAACACCGGGGAGCTGTTTTTT.

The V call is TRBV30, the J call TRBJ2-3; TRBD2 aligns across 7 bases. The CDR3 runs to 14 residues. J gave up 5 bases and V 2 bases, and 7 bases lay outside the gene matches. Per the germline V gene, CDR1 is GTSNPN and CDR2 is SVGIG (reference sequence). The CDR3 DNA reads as TGTGCCTGGAGTTCTCTAGCGGTGGGAGATACGCAGTATTTT. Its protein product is CAWSSLAVGDTQYF.

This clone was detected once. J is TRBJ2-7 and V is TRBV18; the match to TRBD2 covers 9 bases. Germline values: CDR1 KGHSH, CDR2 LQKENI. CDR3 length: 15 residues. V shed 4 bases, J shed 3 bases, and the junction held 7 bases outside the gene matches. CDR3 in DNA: TGTGCCAGCTCACAGGCTAGCGGGAACTACTACGAGCAGTACTTC. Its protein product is CASSQASGNYYEQYF.

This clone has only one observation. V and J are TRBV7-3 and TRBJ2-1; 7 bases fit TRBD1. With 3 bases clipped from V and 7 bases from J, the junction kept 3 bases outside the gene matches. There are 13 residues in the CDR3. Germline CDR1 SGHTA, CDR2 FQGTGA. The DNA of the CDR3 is TGTGCCAGCAGCTTCGCAGGGGGTAATGAGCAGTTCTTC. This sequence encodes CASSFAGGNEQFF.

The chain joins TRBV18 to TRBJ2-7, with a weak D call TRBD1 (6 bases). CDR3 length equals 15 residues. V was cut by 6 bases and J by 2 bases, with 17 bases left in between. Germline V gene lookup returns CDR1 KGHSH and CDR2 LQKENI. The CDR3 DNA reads TGTGCCAGCTCCTTGAGCCCCGCAGGGGCCTACGAGCAGTACTTC. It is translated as CASSLSPAGAYEQYF.

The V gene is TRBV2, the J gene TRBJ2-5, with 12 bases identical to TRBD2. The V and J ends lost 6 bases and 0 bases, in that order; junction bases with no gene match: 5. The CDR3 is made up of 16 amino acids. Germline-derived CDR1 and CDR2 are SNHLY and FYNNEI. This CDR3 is CASSATSGGHQETQYF. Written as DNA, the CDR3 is TGTGCCAGCAGCGCAACTAGCGGGGGGCACCAAGAGACCCAGTACTTC.

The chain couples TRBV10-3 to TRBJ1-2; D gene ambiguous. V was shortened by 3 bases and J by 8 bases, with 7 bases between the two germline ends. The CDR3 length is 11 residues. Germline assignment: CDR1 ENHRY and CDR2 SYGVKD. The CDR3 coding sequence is TGTGCCATCAGTGAAGGTCGCGGCTACACCTTC. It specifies CAISEGRGYTF.

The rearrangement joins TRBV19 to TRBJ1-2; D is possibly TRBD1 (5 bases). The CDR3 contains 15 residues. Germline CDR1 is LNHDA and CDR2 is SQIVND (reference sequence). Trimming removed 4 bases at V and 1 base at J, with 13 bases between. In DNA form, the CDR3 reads TGTGCCAGTAGTAGCGACCGAGGGGTTAACTATGGCTACACCTTC. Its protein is CASSSDRGVNYGYTF.

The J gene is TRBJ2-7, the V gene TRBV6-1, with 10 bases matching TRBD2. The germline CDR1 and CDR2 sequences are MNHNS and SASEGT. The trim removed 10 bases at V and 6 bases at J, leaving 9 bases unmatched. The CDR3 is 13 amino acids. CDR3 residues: CAIRPIAGGEQYF. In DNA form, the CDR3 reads TGTGCCATCCGACCCATAGCGGGAGGCGAGCAGTACTTC.

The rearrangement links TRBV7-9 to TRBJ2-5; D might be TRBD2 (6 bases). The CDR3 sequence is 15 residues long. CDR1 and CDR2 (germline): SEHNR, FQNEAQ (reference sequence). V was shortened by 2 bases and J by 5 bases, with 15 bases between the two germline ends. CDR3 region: CASSLYEGGRETQYF. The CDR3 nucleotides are TGTGCCAGCAGCTTATATGAGGGAGGTAGGGAGACCCAGTACTTC.

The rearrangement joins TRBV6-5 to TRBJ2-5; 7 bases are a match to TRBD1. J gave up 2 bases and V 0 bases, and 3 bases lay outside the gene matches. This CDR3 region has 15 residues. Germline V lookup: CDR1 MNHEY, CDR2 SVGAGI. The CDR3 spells CASSYSGTVQETQYF. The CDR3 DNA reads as TGTGCCAGCAGTTACTCTGGGACAGTTCAAGAGACCCAGTACTTC.

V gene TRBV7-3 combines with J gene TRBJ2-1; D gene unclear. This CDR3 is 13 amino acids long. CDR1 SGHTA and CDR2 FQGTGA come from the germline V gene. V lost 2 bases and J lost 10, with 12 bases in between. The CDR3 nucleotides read TGTGCCAGCAGCTTACGGCCAAGCCGGGAGCAGTTCTTC. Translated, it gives CASSLRPSREQFF.

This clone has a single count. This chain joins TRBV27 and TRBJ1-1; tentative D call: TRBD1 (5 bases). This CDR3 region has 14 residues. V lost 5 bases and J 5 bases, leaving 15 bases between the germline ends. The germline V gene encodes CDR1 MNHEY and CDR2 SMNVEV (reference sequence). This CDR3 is CASSRIAGQTEAFF. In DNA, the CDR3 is TGTGCCAGCAGTCGCATCGCAGGGCAGACTGAAGCTTTCTTT.

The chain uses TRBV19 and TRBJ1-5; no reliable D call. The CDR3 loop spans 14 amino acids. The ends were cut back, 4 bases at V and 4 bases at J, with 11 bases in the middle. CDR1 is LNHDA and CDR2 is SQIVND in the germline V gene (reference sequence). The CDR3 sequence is CASSKLGINQPQHF. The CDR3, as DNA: TGTGCCAGTAGTAAACTGGGCATAAATCAGCCCCAGCATTTT.

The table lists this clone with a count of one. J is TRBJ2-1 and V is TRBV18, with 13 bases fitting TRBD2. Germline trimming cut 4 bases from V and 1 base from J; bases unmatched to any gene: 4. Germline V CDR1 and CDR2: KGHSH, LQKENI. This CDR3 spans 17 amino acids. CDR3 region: CASSRTSGSPSYNEQFF. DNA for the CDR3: TGTGCCAGCTCACGGACTAGCGGGAGTCCTTCCTACAATGAGCAGTTCTTC.

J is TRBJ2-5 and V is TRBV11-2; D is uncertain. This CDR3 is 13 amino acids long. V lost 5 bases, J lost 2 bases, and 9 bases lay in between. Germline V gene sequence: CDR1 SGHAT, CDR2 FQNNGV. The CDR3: CASSPGHQETQYF. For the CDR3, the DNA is TGTGCCAGCAGCCCCGGGCATCAAGAGACCCAGTACTTC. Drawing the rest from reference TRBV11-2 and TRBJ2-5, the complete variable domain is EAGVAQSPRYKIIEKRQSVAFWCNPISGHATLYWYQQILGQGPKLLIQFQNNGVVDDSQLPKDRFSAERLKGVDSTLKIQPAKLEDSAVYLCASSPGHQETQYFGPGTRLLVL.

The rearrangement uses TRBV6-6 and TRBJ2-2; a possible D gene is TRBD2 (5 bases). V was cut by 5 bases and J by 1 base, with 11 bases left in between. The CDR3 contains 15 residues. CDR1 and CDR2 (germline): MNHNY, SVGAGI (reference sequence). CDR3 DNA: TGTGCCAGCAGTGCAGGACTCCGGAACACCGGGGAGCTGTTTTTT. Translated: CASSAGLRNTGELFF.

CDR3 coding DNA: TGTGCCAGTATGTACAGAGGGCAGGGGGGCGCTGAAGCTTTCTTT. This encodes CASMYRGQGGAEAFF. This chain uses TRBV19 with TRBJ1-1, with TRBD1 matching 7 bases. The V segment lost 7 bases and the J segment 6 bases; nucleotides outside the gene matches: 14. The CDR3 has 15 amino acids. The germline CDR1 and CDR2 sequences are LNHDA and SQIVND (reference sequence).

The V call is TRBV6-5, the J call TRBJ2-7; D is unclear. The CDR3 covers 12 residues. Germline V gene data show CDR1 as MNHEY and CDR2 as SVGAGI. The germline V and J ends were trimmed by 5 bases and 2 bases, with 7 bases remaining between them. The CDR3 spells CASSGRTYEQYF. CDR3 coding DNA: TGTGCCAGCAGTGGCAGGACCTACGAGCAGTACTTC.